The 32 T cell receptor beta chains in this list originate from one sample, sequenced in a study of blood T cell repertoires in COVID-19. The method was immunoSEQ multiplex PCR; TCRdb's version includes in-frame clones alone and lacks a portion of them. Here the sample spans about 72,000 clones, more than 75% being singletons. The sample taken for sequencing was peripheral blood. The receptors shown here come from a man aged 65-85 years with active or convalescent COVID-19.

The chain has TRBV27 and TRBJ1-6; unclear D gene. The V gene's germline CDR1 is MNHEY and CDR2 SMNVEV (reference sequence). The CDR3 has 14 residues. V lost 2 bases, J lost 7 bases, and 9 bases lay in between. CDR3 amino acids: CASSLVRQNSPLHF. In DNA form, the CDR3 reads TGTGCCAGCAGTTTAGTCAGGCAAAATTCACCCCTCCACTTT.

This chain links TRBV27 with TRBJ1-1; no clear D gene. Germline values: CDR1 MNHEY, CDR2 SMNVEV (reference sequence). The CDR3 is 17 amino acids. Deletions cut 6 bases from V and 6 bases from J, with 26 bases between. The CDR3: CASRGSGTKRVLPEAFF. The CDR3, as DNA: TGTGCCAGCAGGGGAAGTGGCACCAAGAGGGTGTTACCTGAAGCTTTCTTT.

The chain joins TRBV28 to TRBJ2-5, with 8 bases identical to TRBD2. This CDR3 has 13 residues. Trimming removed 6 bases from V and 5 bases from J; junction bases left unmatched: 5. The germline V gene has CDR1 MDHEN and CDR2 SYDVKM. The CDR3: CASSGRGVETQYF. As DNA, the CDR3 is TGTGCCAGCAGCGGGCGGGGGGTTGAGACCCAGTACTTC.

The J gene is TRBJ2-7, the V gene TRBV20-1; the D is unclear. The CDR3 totals 12 residues. V was pared by 3 bases and J by 3 bases, with 9 bases between. Germline CDR1 reads DFQATT; CDR2 reads SNEGSKA (reference sequence). DNA of the CDR3: TGCAGTGCTAGTCCACTTAACTACGAGCAGTACTTC. Residues: CSASPLNYEQYF.

J is TRBJ2-4 and V is TRBV30, with a tentative D call TRBD1 (5 bases). The CDR3 has 13 amino acids. V lost 0 bases to trimming and J lost 12 bases, with 15 bases between them. The germline V gene encodes CDR1 GTSNPN and CDR2 SVGIG (reference sequence). CDR3 sequence: CAWSVQIKGNQYF. As DNA, the CDR3 is TGTGCCTGGAGTGTACAAATTAAGGGGAATCAGTACTTC.

This clone was seen a few times. J is TRBJ1-2 and V is TRBV11-2; the D gene is possibly TRBD1 (5 bases). CDR3 length: 13 amino acids. CDR1 and CDR2 (germline): SGHAT, FQNNGV. Trimming cost V 4 bases and J 9 bases, with 15 bases left between them. CDR3 DNA sequence: TGTGCCAGCAGCTCACTGCGGACACTGAGCTACACCTTC. Its protein product is CASSSLRTLSYTF. Filled out from reference TRBV11-2 and TRBJ1-2, the complete variable domain reads EAGVAQSPRYKIIEKRQSVAFWCNPISGHATLYWYQQILGQGPKLLIQFQNNGVVDDSQLPKDRFSAERLKGVDSTLKIQPAKLEDSAVYLCASSSLRTLSYTFGSGTRLTVV.

V and J are TRBV7-8 and TRBJ2-7; 9 nucleotides match TRBD1. V lost 6 bases, J lost 4 bases, and 4 bases stayed unmatched. This CDR3 has 13 residues. Germline V lookup: CDR1 SGHVS, CDR2 FQNEAQ. CDR3 nucleotides: TGTGCCAGCAGTTACAGGGGGCGTTACGAGCAGTACTTC. The encoded protein is CASSYRGRYEQYF. Drawing the rest from reference TRBV7-8 and TRBJ2-7, the complete variable domain is GAGVSQSPRYKVAKRGQDVALRCDPISGHVSLFWYQQALGQGPEFLTYFQNEAQLDKSGLPSDRFFAERPEGSVSTLKIQRTQQEDSAVYLCASSYRGRYEQYFGPGTRLTVT.

The J gene is TRBJ1-2, the V gene TRBV28, with TRBD1 identical over 7 bases. With V trimmed by 2 bases and J by 4 bases, 4 bases remained unmatched. CDR1 and CDR2 from the germline V gene are MDHEN and SYDVKM. The CDR3 has 14 amino acids. The CDR3 coding sequence is TGTGCCAGCAGTTTAGGGGACAGTGGCTATGGCTACACCTTC. Amino acids: CASSLGDSGYGYTF.

V usage is TRBV7-9 and J usage is TRBJ2-7, with D perhaps TRBD2 (6 bases). V lost 5 bases and J 4 bases, leaving 12 bases between the germline ends. CDR3 length equals 13 residues. Germline loops: CDR1 SEHNR, CDR2 FQNEAQ (reference sequence). For the CDR3, the DNA is TGTGCCAGCAGCCCCACGGGGGTGTACGAGCAGTACTTC. This sequence encodes CASSPTGVYEQYF.

This chain links TRBV4-2 with TRBJ2-1, with 10 bases aligning to TRBD1. The CDR3 has 16 amino acids. V lost 2 bases and J lost 4; bases outside the gene matches: 5. Germline V lookup: CDR1 LGHNA, CDR2 YNFKEQ. Written as DNA, the CDR3 is TGTGCCAGCAGCCAATCTGGGACAGGGGCGTACAATGAGCAGTTCTTC. Amino acids: CASSQSGTGAYNEQFF.

The chain uses TRBV7-3 and TRBJ2-2; 8 bases line up with TRBD2. The CDR3 length is 18 residues. V shed 2 bases and J 2 bases; nucleotides not matched to a gene: 10. The germline V gene encodes CDR1 SGHTA and CDR2 FQGTGA. The CDR3 sequence: CASSLGFSGTLNTGELFF. CDR3 DNA sequence: TGTGCCAGCAGCTTAGGCTTTAGCGGGACCCTTAACACCGGGGAGCTGTTTTTT.

CDR3 sequence (DNA): TGCAGCGTACGGGACAGGGCGCATGAAGCTTTCTTT. It encodes CSVRDRAHEAFF. This rearrangement joins TRBV29-1 to TRBJ1-1, with TRBD1 matching 9 bases. Unmatched junction bases numbered 6, after V lost 6 bases and J lost 7 bases. Germline CDR1 SQVTM, CDR2 ANQGSEA. This CDR3 comprises 12 residues.

The rearrangement joins TRBV19 to TRBJ2-2, with 8 bases aligning to TRBD1. Germline loops: CDR1 LNHDA, CDR2 SQIVND (reference sequence). Germline trimming cut 9 bases from V and 5 bases from J; bases unmatched to any gene: 5. This CDR3 contains 13 residues. CDR3 residues: CASDRQGTGELFF. CDR3 bases: TGTGCCAGCGACCGACAGGGGACCGGGGAGCTGTTTTTT.

This rearrangement joins TRBV2 to TRBJ1-1; D gene uncertain. V lost 6 bases and J lost 5, with 10 bases in between. Germline values: CDR1 SNHLY, CDR2 FYNNEI. The CDR3 sequence is 12 residues long. CDR3 DNA: TGTGCCAGCAGGACTGTGGCTACTGAAGCTTTCTTT. It codes for CASRTVATEAFF.

Turning to this clone: The junction departs from germline at one end; a sequencing error may be responsible. The chain links TRBV7-7 to TRBJ2-2; D not resolved. The CDR3 spans 15 residues. Germline loops: CDR1 SSHAT, CDR2 FNYEAQ (reference sequence). Here the CDR3 DNA reads TGTGCTAGCAGCTTAGACTGGCGGCGGACCGGGGAGCTGTTTTTT. This encodes CASSLDWRRTGELFF.

The chain combines TRBV30 with TRBJ2-7, with D possibly being TRBD2 (5 bases). The CDR3 has 13 amino acids. Germline V gene data show CDR1 as GTSNPN and CDR2 as SVGIG (reference sequence). V was shortened by 2 bases and J by 0 bases, with 8 bases between the two germline ends. CDR3 sequence: CAWSLGLSYEQYF. The DNA of the CDR3 is TGTGCCTGGAGTTTAGGACTCTCCTACGAGCAGTACTTC.

This chain uses TRBV2 with TRBJ2-7, with D perhaps matching TRBD2 (6 bases). Germline CDR1 is SNHLY and CDR2 is FYNNEI. With 8 bases removed from V and 6 bases from J, the gap between germline ends came to 11 bases. The CDR3 loop spans 11 amino acids. The CDR3 DNA reads TGTGCCAGCGCCTGGGGAGGCGAGCAGTACTTC. Its protein product is CASAWGGEQYF.

The chain is built from TRBV18 and TRBJ1-1, with D unclear. Germline lookup yields CDR1 KGHSH and CDR2 LQKENI. There are 13 residues in the CDR3. The V end was cut by 4 bases, the J end by 1 base, with 7 bases between. The CDR3 DNA sequence: TGTGCCAGCTCACTTGAGGGGAACACTGAAGCTTTCTTT. This encodes CASSLEGNTEAFF. Complete variable domain (other parts from reference TRBV18 and TRBJ1-1): NAGVMQNPRHLVRRRGQEARLRCSPMKGHSHVYWYRQLPEEGLKFMVYLQKENIIDESGMPKERFSAEFPKEGPSILRIQQVVRGDSAAYFCASSLEGNTEAFFGQGTRLTVV.

This clone occurred a few times. CDR3 coding DNA: TGTGCCAGCAGCTTAGCGCGAGGTACTCTCTACGAGCAGTACTTC. Amino acids: CASSLARGTLYEQYF. This chain uses TRBV7-2 with TRBJ2-7; D is ambiguous. The CDR3 spans 15 residues. V lost 0 bases and J lost 3, with 12 bases in between. Germline V gene lookup returns CDR1 SGHTA and CDR2 FQGNSA. Full variable domain (remainder filled in from reference TRBV7-2 and TRBJ2-7): GAGVSQSPSNKVTEKGKDVELRCDPISGHTALYWYRQSLGQGLEFLIYFQGNSAPDKSGLPSDRFSAERTGGSVSTLTIQRTQQEDSAVYLCASSLARGTLYEQYFGPGTRLTVT.

The chain employs TRBV7-3 and TRBJ2-7; tentative D call: TRBD2 (6 bases). V gave up 3 bases and J gave up 2 bases, with 11 bases separating them. CDR1 is SGHTA and CDR2 is FQGTGA in the germline V gene. This CDR3 is built from 14 residues. The CDR3 DNA follows: TGTGCCAGCAGCTTCGATAGCGGACCCTACGAGCAGTACTTC. Protein: CASSFDSGPYEQYF.

This clone was observed once. The chain employs TRBV7-9 and TRBJ1-3, with 7 bases matching TRBD1. V lost 5 bases to trimming and J lost 2 bases; unmatched junction nucleotides: 9. This CDR3 has 16 amino acids. CDR1 and CDR2 from the germline V gene are SEHNR and FQNEAQ (reference sequence). This CDR3 is CASSGQSTGAGNTIYF. DNA for the CDR3: TGTGCCAGCAGCGGACAGTCCACAGGGGCTGGAAACACCATATATTTT.

The chain joins TRBV6-4 to TRBJ2-2; 7 bases are shared with TRBD2. J was trimmed by 0 bases and V by 6 bases; bases with no gene match: 7. Germline V gives CDR1 MRHNA, CDR2 SNTAGT. CDR3 length equals 16 residues. CDR3 in DNA: TGTGCCAGCAGCCCCCAGGCGGGAGCGAACACCGGGGAGCTGTTTTTT. It specifies CASSPQAGANTGELFF.

This clone was seen more than once but under ten times. This chain connects TRBV5-6 to TRBJ2-7; D gene unclear. The germline V and J ends were trimmed by 4 bases and 7 bases, with 9 bases remaining between them. The CDR3 consists of 11 residues. Germline lookup yields CDR1 SGHDT and CDR2 YYEEEE. The CDR3 protein is CASSTSREQYF. The CDR3 DNA is TGTGCCAGCAGCACGTCGAGGGAGCAGTACTTC.

The genes are TRBV5-1 and TRBJ2-1; 8 bases fit TRBD2. J was trimmed by 5 bases and V by 3 bases; bases with no gene match: 4. Germline assignment: CDR1 SGHRS and CDR2 YFSETQ. CDR3 length equals 14 residues. CDR3: CASSSAGGNNEQFF. CDR3 DNA: TGCGCCAGCAGCTCGGCGGGAGGAAACAATGAGCAGTTCTTC.

The chain is built from TRBV6-6 and TRBJ1-5; TRBD1 matches 11 bases. Germline-derived CDR1 and CDR2 are MNHNY and SVGAGI (reference sequence). CDR3 length: 17 residues. Trimming at V came to 5 bases and at J to 0 bases, leaving 6 bases not matched to a gene. CDR3 loop: CASSRGTGGYSNQPQHF. CDR3 coding DNA: TGTGCCAGCAGTCGTGGGACAGGGGGATATAGCAATCAGCCCCAGCATTTT.

The rearrangement links TRBV4-1 to TRBJ1-1; D remains unclear. V was shortened by 0 bases and J by 1 base, with 6 bases between the two germline ends. The V gene's germline CDR1 is MGHRA and CDR2 YSYEKL. The CDR3 is 14 amino acids. CDR3 amino acids: CASSQEGRNTEAFF. In DNA form, the CDR3 reads TGCGCCAGCAGCCAAGAGGGCAGGAACACTGAAGCTTTCTTT.

This rearrangement joins TRBV5-4 to TRBJ1-5; D remains ambiguous. CDR1 and CDR2 from the germline V gene are SGHNT and YYREEE (reference sequence). The ends were cut back, 0 bases at V and 3 bases at J, with 7 bases in the middle. The CDR3 is 14 amino acids. The CDR3 protein is CASSLAGYNQPQHF. The DNA of the CDR3 is TGTGCCAGCAGCTTGGCAGGATACAATCAGCCCCAGCATTTT.

There are a few counts of this clone. The chain links TRBV7-3 to TRBJ2-1; possibly TRBD1 for D (6 bases). V lost 0 bases to trimming and J lost 7 bases, with 7 bases between them. This CDR3 spans 13 amino acids. Looked up from germline, CDR1 is SGHTA and CDR2 is FQGTGA. Here the CDR3 reads CASSLTGHNEQFF. The CDR3 coding sequence is TGTGCCAGCAGCTTAACGGGACATAATGAGCAGTTCTTC.

The chain combines TRBV20-1 with TRBJ2-1, with TRBD2 matching 9 bases. V lost 3 bases and J lost 8; bases outside the gene matches: 8. CDR1 is DFQATT and CDR2 is SNEGSKA in the germline V gene (reference sequence). There are 14 residues in the CDR3. In DNA, the CDR3 is TGCAGTGCTAGTAGGTGGACTAGCGTGGATGAGCAGTTCTTC. Amino acids: CSASRWTSVDEQFF.

This rearrangement joins TRBV19 to TRBJ1-1, with D perhaps matching TRBD1 (5 bases). Germline CDR1 is LNHDA and CDR2 is SQIVND (reference sequence). The CDR3 sequence is 16 residues long. The germline V and J ends were trimmed by 7 bases and 1 base, with 19 bases remaining between them. CDR3 sequence (DNA): TGTGCCAGTATAATCGGTACAAGGGGTAGGAACACTGAAGCTTTCTTT. This translates into CASIIGTRGRNTEAFF.

The chain carries TRBV7-2 and TRBJ2-3; TRBD2 matches at 11 bases. Per the germline V gene, CDR1 is SGHTA and CDR2 is FQGNSA. The CDR3 extends over 17 amino acids. J lost 6 bases, V lost 2 bases, and 10 bases had no gene match. CDR3 nucleotide sequence: TGTGCCAGCAGCTTAACCTTAGCGGGAGGGGGGCAGGATACGCAGTATTTT. Encoded protein: CASSLTLAGGGQDTQYF.

The CDR3 nucleotides are TGTGCCAGCAGCTTAGTTCCGGGGGGCTCACCCCTCCACTTT. It codes for CASSLVPGGSPLHF. V usage is TRBV7-2 and J usage is TRBJ1-6, with D tentatively TRBD1 (6 bases). The CDR3 consists of 14 residues. V gave up 1 base and J gave up 10 bases, with 11 bases separating them. In germline, CDR1 is SGHTA, CDR2 FQGNSA.